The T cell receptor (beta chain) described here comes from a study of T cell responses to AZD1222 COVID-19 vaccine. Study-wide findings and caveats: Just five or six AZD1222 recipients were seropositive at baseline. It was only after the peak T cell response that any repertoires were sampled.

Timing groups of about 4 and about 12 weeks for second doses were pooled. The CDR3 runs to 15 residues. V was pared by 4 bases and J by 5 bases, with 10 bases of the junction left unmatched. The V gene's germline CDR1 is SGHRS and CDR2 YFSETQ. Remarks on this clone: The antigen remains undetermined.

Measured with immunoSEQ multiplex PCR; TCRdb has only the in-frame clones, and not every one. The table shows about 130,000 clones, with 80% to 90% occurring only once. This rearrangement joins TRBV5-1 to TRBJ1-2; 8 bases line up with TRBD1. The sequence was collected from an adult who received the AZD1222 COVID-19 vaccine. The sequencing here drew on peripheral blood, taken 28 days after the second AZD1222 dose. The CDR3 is CASSPRAGGRYGYTF. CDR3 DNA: TGCGCCAGCAGCCCCCGAGCAGGGGGCCGGTATGGCTACACCTTC.